This entry features one T cell receptor beta chain sequence. V lost 1 base, J lost 2 bases, and 15 bases lay in between. The CDR3 runs 17 residues. Germline V CDR1 and CDR2: SGHDT, YYEEEE. This record comes from a study of shared clonotypes between healthy human individuals. Deep was the level used in running the assay. Splitting of each subset's genomic DNA was done evenly across several immunoSEQ plates. The unsorted PBMC sample used ten immunoSEQ deep assay plates. The protocol was immunoSEQ multiplex PCR, while the TCRdb copy is restricted to in-frame clones and leaves out a portion. The repertoire has about 480,000 clones, 79% of them found once; the top ten carry approximately 12%.

The clonotype was recovered from a woman between 40 and 50 years old in good health. Some clones in this sample may be carry-over from other donors' samples. Input material: PBMCs. The chain couples TRBV5-6 to TRBJ2-2, with unresolved D. The CDR3 loop reads CASSLMSVLGNTGELFF. The CDR3 DNA reads as TGTGCCAGCAGCTTGATGTCCGTCCTAGGTAACACCGGGGAGCTGTTTTTT.